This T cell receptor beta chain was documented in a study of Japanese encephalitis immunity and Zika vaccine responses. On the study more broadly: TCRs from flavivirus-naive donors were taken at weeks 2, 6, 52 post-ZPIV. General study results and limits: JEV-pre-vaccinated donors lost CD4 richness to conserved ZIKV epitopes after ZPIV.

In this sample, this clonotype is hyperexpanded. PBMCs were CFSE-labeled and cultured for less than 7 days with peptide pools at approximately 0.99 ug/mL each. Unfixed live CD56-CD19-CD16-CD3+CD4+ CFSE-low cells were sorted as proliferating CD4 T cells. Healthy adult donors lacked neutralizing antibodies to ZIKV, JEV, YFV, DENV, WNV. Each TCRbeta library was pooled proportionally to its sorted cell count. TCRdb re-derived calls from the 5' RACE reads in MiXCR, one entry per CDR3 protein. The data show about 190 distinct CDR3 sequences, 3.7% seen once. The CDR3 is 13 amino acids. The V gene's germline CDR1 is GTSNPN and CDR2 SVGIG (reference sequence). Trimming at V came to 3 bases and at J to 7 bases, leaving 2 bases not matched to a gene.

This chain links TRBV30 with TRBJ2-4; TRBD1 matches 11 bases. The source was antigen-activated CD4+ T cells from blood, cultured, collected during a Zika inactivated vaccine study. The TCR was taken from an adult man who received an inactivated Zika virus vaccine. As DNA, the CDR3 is TGTGCCTGGAGGGACAGGGGGCTTAACATTCAGTACTTC. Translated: CAWRDRGLNIQYF.